This TCR beta chain was captured by sequencing in a study of cytomegalovirus exposure and HLA in healthy donors. Overall study results and limits: A few chains linked to CMV were shown in vitro to be specific for CMV antigens.

Looked up from germline, CDR1 is MGHRA and CDR2 is YSYEKL. V was pared by 0 bases and J by 0 bases, with 9 bases between. This CDR3 comprises 16 residues. TCRdb keeps only in-frame clones here, not all; method: immunoSEQ multiplex PCR. The data show about 170,000 clones, about 83% seen once. For this clone: Its specificity is unknown.

The rearrangement links TRBV4-1 to TRBJ1-3; no reliable D call. This clonotype originated in a woman in her twenties or thirties in good health and CMV-seronegative. Sequencing was performed on PBMCs. This chain's CDR3 is CASSQDSRPSGNTIYF. CDR3 in DNA: TGCGCCAGCAGCCAAGATAGCCGACCCTCTGGAAACACCATATATTTT.